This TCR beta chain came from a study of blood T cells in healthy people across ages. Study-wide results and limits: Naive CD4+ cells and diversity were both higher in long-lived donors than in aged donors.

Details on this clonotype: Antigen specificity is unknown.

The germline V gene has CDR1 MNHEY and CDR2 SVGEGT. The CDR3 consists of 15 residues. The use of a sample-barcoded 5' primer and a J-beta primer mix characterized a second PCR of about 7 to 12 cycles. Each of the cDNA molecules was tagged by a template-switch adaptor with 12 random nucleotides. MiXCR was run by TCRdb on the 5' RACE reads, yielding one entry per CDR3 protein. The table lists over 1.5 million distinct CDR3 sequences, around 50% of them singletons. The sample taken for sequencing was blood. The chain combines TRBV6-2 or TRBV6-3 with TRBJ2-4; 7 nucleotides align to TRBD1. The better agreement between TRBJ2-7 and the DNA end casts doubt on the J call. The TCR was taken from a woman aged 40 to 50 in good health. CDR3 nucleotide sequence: TGTGCCAGCAGTTACGCCCCACAGGGGCAGTACGAGCAGTACTTC. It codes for CASSYAPQGQYEQYF.